This TCR beta chain was retrieved from a study of blood T cell repertoires in COVID-19. The assay was immunoSEQ multiplex PCR, and TCRdb's table has in-frame clones only and misses some. The data hold fewer than 150,000 clones, with approximately 80% observed a single time. From germline, CDR1 is SGHTA and CDR2 FQGNSA. With V trimmed by 3 bases and J by 6 bases, 3 bases remained unmatched. The CDR3 has 15 amino acids. This TCR was recovered from a woman of 80 years or more in a cohort sampled during active or convalescent COVID-19. The material sequenced was peripheral blood. The chain is built from TRBV7-2 and TRBJ2-2, with 11 bases identical to TRBD2. CDR3 sequence: CASSFSGGAAGELFF. The CDR3 DNA sequence: TGTGCCAGCAGCTTTAGCGGGGGGGCGGCCGGGGAGCTGTTTTTT.